The T cell receptor (beta chain) under discussion was sequenced for a study of tumor-infiltrating lymphocytes in oesophageal squamous cell carcinoma. From germline, CDR1 is SGHDT and CDR2 YYEEEE. The CDR3 runs 12 residues. V lost 2 bases, J lost 10 bases, and 10 bases lay in between. TCRdb processed the PCR reads anew with MiXCR; each CDR3 protein has one entry. The profile shows about 10,000 distinct CDR3 sequences, about 60% of them singletons. This clonotype turned up a few times. Given a much more abundant clone one base away, this may be a read error. Sequences were obtained from esophageal tumor tissue. The chain is built from TRBV5-6 and TRBJ2-1, with D uncertain. The clonotype was recovered from a male donor with esophageal squamous cell carcinoma. The CDR3 sequence is CASSFELYEQFF. CDR3 nucleotide sequence: TGTGCCAGCAGCTTCGAGCTCTACGAGCAGTTCTTC.